This T cell receptor (beta chain) is drawn from a study of shared clonotypes between healthy human individuals. Study details: Contributing individuals were two females and three males aged 18 to 49.

Data came from immunoSEQ multiplex PCR; TCRdb stores just in-frame clones and leaves some out. Of approximately 1,000,000 clones listed, approximately 77% are singletons. A note on this clone: Its antigen is currently unknown.

Findings of the study overall: Among non-shared clonotypes, generation probabilities were lower than among those shared by all four donors.

None of the donors, who were healthy HIV-negative adults, had recently had acute infections or vaccinations. Germline lookup yields CDR1 SGHTA and CDR2 FQGNSA. This CDR3 is built from 16 residues. Trimming shortened V by 1 base and J by 1 base, and 11 bases separated the two germline ends. V usage is TRBV7-2 and J usage is TRBJ1-5; D is unresolved. Source material: memory CD4+ T cells from PBMCs. Subset defined: CD45RA-negative fraction. The clonotype comes from a man younger than 35 in good health. Some clones in this sample may be carry-over from other donors' samples. The CDR3 protein is CASSLGAPGSNQPQHF. CDR3 nucleotide sequence: TGTGCCAGCAGCTTAGGGGCCCCCGGGAGCAATCAGCCCCAGCATTTT.